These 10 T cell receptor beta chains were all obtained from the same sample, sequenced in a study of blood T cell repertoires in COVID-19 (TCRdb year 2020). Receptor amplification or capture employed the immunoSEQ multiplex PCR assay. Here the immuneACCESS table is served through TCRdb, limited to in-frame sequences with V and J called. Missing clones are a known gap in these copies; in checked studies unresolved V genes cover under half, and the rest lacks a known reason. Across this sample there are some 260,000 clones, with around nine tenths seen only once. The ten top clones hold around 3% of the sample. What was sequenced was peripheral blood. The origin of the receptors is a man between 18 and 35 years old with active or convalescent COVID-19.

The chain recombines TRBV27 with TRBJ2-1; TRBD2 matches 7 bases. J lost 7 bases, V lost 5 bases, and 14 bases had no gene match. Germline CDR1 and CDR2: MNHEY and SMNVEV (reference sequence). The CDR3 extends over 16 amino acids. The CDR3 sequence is CASSPVVGGLSNEQFF. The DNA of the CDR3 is TGTGCCAGCAGTCCCGTTGTGGGAGGGCTATCAAATGAGCAGTTCTTC.

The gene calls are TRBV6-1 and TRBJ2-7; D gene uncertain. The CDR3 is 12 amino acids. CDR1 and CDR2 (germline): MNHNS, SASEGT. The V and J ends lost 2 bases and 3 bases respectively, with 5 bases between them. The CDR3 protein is CASSELGYEQYF. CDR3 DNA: TGTGCCAGCAGTGAACTAGGCTACGAGCAGTACTTC.

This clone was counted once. The CDR3 DNA is TGTGCCAGCAGCTTATGGTCTAGCGGGGGATACAATGAGCAGTTCTTC. Translation: CASSLWSSGGYNEQFF. The V call is TRBV11-1, the J call TRBJ2-1, with TRBD2 matching over 10 bases. This CDR3 contains 16 residues. CDR1 and CDR2 from the germline V gene are SGHAT and FQDESV (reference sequence). The junction had 5 bases not matched to a gene; V was cut back by 2 bases and J by 4 bases. Variable domain in full (rest from reference TRBV11-1 and TRBJ2-1): EAEVAQSPRYKITEKSQAVAFWCDPISGHATLYWYRQILGQGPELLVQFQDESVVDDSQLPKDRFSAERLKGVDSTLKIQPAELGDSAMYLCASSLWSSGGYNEQFFGPGTRLTVL.

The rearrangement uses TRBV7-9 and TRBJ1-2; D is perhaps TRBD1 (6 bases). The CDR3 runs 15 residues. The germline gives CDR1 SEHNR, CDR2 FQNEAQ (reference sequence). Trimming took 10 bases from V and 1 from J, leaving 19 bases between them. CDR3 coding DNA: TGTGCCACGTTCGACTCAGGGGAAGGTAACTATGGCTACACCTTC. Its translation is CATFDSGEGNYGYTF.

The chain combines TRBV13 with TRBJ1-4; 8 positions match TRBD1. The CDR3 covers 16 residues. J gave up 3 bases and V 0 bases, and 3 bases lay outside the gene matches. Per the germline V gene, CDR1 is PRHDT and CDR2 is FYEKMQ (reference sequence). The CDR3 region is CASSLGTGVSNEKLFF. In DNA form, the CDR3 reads TGTGCCAGCAGCTTAGGGACAGGGGTGTCTAATGAAAAACTGTTTTTT. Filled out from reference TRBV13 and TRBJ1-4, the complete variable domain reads AAGVIQSPRHLIKEKRETATLKCYPIPRHDTVYWYQQGPGQDPQFLISFYEKMQSDKGSIPDRFSAQQFSDYHSELNMSSLELGDSALYFCASSLGTGVSNEKLFFGSGTQLSVL.

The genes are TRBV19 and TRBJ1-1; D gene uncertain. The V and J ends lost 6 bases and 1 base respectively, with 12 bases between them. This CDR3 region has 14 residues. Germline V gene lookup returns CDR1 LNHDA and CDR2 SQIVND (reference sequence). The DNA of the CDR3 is TGTGCCAGTAGCCACCGTACGGGGAACACTGAAGCTTTCTTT. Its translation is CASSHRTGNTEAFF.

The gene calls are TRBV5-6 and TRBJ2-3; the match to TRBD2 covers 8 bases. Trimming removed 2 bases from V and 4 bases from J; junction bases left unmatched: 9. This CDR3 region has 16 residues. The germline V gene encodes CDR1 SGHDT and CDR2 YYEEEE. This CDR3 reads CASSFLSGRPSDTQYF. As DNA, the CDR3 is TGTGCCAGCAGCTTTTTGAGCGGGAGACCCTCAGATACGCAGTATTTT.

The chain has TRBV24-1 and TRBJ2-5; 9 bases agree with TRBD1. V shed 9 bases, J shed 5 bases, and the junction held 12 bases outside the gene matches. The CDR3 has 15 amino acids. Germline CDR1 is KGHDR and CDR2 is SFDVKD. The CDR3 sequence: CATGEDRGNLETQYF. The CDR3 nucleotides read TGTGCCACCGGAGAGGACAGGGGAAATTTGGAGACCCAGTACTTC.

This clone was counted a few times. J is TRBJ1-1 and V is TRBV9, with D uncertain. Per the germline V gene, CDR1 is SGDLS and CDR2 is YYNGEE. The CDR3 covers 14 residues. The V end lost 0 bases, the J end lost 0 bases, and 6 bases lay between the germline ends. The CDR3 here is CASSVALLNTEAFF. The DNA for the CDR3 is TGTGCCAGCAGCGTAGCCCTTCTGAACACTGAAGCTTTCTTT.

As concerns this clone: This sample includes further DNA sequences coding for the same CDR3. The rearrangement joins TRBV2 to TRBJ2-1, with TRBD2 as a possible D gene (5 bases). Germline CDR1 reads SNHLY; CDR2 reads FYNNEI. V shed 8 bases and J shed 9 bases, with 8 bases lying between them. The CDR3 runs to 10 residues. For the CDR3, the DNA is TGTGCCAGCGGTGGAGGTGAGCAGTTCTTC. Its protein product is CASGGGEQFF.